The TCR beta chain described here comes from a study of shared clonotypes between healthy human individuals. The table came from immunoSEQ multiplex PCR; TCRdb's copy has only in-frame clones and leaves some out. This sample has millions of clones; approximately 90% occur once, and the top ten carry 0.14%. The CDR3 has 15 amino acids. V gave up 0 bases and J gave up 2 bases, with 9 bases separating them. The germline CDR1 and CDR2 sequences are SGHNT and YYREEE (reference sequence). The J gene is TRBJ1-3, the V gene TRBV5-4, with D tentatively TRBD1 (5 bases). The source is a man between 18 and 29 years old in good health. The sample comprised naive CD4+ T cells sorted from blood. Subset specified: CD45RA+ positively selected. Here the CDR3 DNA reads TGTGCCAGCAGCTTGGCGGGGGGGACTGGAAACACCATATATTTT. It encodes CASSLAGGTGNTIYF.